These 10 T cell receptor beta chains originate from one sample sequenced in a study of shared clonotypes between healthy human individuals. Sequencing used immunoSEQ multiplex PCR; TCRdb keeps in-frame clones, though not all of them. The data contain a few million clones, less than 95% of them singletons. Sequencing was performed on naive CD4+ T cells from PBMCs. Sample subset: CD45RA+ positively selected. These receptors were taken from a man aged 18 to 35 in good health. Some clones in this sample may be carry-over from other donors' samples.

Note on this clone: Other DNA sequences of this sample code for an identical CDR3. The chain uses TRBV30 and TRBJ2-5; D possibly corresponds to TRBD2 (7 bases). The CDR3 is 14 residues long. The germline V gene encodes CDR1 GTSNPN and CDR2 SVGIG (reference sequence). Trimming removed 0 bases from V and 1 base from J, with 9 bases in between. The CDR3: CAWSVGGAQETQYF. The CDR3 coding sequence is TGTGCCTGGAGTGTAGGGGGGGCCCAAGAGACCCAGTACTTC.

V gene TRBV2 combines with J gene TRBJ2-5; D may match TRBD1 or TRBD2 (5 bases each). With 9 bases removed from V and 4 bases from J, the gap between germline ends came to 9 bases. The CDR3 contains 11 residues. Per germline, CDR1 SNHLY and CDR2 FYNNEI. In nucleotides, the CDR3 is TGTGCCAGGGGACGAGCAGAGACCCAGTACTTC. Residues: CARGRAETQYF.

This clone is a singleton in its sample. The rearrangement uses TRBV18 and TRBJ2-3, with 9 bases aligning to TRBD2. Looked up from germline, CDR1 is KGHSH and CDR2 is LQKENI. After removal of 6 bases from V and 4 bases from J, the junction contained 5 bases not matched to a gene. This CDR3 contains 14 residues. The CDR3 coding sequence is TGTGCCAGCTCGGAAGCGGGAGGCCCAGATACGCAGTATTTT. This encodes CASSEAGGPDTQYF.

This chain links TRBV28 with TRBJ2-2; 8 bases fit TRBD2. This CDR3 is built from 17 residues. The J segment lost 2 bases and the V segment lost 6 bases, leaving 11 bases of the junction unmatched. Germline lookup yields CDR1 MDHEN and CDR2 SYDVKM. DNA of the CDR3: TGTGCCAGCAGGCGGGGGGTTGCGACTAGAAACACCGGGGAGCTGTTTTTT. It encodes CASRRGVATRNTGELFF.

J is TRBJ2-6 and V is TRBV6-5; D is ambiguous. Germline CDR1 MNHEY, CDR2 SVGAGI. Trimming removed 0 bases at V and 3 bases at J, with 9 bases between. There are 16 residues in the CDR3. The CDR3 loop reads CASSYSTIRGANVLTF. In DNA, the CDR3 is TGTGCCAGCAGTTACTCTACGATACGTGGGGCCAACGTCCTGACTTTC.

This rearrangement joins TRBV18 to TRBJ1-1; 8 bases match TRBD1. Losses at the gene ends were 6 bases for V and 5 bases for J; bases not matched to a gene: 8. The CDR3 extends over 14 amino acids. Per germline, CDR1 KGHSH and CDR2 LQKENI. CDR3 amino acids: CASSPETGVTEAFF. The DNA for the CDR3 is TGTGCCAGCTCCCCAGAGACAGGGGTTACTGAAGCTTTCTTT.

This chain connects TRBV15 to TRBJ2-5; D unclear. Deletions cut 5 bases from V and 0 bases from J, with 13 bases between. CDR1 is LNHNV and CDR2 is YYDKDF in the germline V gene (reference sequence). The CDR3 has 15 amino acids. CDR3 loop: CATSPTLTDQETQYF. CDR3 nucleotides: TGTGCCACCAGCCCGACCCTTACGGACCAAGAGACCCAGTACTTC.

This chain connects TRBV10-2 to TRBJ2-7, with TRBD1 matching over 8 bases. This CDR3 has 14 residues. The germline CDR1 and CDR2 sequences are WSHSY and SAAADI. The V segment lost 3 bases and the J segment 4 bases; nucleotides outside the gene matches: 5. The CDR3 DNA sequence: TGCGCCAGCAGTGACAAGACAGGGGAATACGAGCAGTACTTC. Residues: CASSDKTGEYEQYF.

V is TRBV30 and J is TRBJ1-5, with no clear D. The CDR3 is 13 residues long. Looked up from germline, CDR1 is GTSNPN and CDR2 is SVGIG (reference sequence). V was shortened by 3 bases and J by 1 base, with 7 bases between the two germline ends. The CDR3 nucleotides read TGTGCCTGGAGGGCTTACAGCAATCAGCCCCAGCATTTT. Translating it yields CAWRAYSNQPQHF.

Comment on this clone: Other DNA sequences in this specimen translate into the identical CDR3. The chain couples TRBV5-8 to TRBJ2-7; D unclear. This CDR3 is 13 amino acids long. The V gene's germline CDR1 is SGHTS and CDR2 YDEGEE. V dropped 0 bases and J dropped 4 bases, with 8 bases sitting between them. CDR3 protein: CASSLVRGYEQYF. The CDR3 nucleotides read TGTGCCAGCAGCTTGGTTCGTGGTTACGAGCAGTACTTC.